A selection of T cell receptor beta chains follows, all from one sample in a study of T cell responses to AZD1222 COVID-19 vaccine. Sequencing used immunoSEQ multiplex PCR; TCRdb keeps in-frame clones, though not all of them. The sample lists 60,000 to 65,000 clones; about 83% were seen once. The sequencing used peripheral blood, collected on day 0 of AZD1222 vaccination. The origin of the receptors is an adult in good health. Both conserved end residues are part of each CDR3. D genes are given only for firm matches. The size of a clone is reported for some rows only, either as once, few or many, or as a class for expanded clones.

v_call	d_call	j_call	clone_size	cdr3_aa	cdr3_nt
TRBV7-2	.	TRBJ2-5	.	CASSFNTVPQETQYF	TGTGCCAGCAGCTTTAACACGGTCCCCCAAGAGACCCAGTACTTC
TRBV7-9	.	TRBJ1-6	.	CASSRRQSGSNSPLHF	TGTGCCAGCAGTCGACGCCAGTCTGGGAGCAATTCACCCCTCCACTTT
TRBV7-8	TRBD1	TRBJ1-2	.	CASSKRGRDRDLRYGYTF	TGTGCCAGCAGTAAAAGGGGGAGGGACAGGGATCTTCGATATGGCTACACCTTC
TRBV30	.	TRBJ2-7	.	CAWSVGLQGGEQYF	TGTGCCTGGAGTGTAGGTTTACAGGGTGGCGAGCAGTACTTC
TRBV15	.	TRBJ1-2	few	CATSRDFTTSRGGYTF	TGTGCCACCAGCAGAGATTTCACCACTAGCCGGGGTGGCTACACCTTC
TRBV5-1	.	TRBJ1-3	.	CASSLDLGVPGNTIYF	TGCGCCAGCAGCCTGGACTTAGGAGTCCCCGGAAACACCATATATTTT
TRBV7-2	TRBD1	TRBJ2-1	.	CASSFRQGLNNEQFF	TGTGCCAGCAGCTTCCGACAGGGCCTCAACAATGAGCAGTTCTTC
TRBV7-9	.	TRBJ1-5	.	CASSLYDGNQPQHF	TGTGCCAGCAGCTTGTACGATGGAAATCAGCCCCAGCATTTT
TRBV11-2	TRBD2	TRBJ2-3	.	CASSLDYPESRGGTDTQYF	TGTGCCAGCAGCTTAGATTATCCCGAATCGCGGGGGGGGACAGATACGCAGTATTTT
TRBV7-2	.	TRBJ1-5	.	CASSLGRGVWNQPQHF	TGTGCCAGCAGCTTAGGGAGGGGTGTGTGGAATCAGCCCCAGCATTTT
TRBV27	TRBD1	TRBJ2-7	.	CASISRDSRYEQYF	TGTGCCAGCATAAGTCGGGACAGCCGATACGAGCAGTACTTC
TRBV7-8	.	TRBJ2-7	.	CASSGQTNTYEQYF	TGTGCCAGCAGCGGTCAGACCAACACCTACGAGCAGTACTTC
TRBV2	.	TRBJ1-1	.	CASSTLTRNTEAFF	TGTGCCAGCAGTACACTGACAAGGAACACTGAAGCTTTCTTT
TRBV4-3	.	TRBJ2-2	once	CASSQEFGTTTGELFF	TGCGCCAGCAGCCAAGAATTCGGGACAACTACCGGGGAGCTGTTTTTT
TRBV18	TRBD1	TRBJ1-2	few	CASSPPEGQRYYGYTF	TGTGCCAGCTCACCACCGGAGGGACAGCGGTACTATGGCTACACCTTC
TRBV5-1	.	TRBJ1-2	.	CASSLGLLGNYGYTF	TGCGCCAGCAGCTTGGGTCTTCTGGGAAACTATGGCTACACCTTC
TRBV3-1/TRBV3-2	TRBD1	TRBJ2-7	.	CASSLRPTGGHEQYF	TGTGCCAGCAGCCTCCGCCCGACAGGGGGCCACGAGCAGTACTTC
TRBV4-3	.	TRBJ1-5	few	CASSQEEGSNQPQHF	TGCGCCAGCAGCCAGGAGGAGGGAAGCAATCAGCCCCAGCATTTT
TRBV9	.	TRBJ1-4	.	CASSVGGLNEKLFF	TGTGCCAGCAGCGTAGGTGGCCTTAATGAAAAACTGTTTTTT
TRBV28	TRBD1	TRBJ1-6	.	CASSLYRGTYNSPLHF	TGTGCCAGCAGTTTGTACAGGGGGACGTATAATTCACCCCTCCACTTT
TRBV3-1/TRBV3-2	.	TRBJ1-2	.	CASSQHTGANYGYTF	TGTGCCAGCAGCCAGCATACCGGGGCTAACTATGGCTACACCTTC
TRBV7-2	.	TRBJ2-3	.	CASRGTDTQYF	TGTGCCAGCAGGGGGACAGATACGCAGTATTTT
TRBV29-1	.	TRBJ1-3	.	CSVVYHGNTIYF	TGCAGCGTTGTCTACCATGGAAACACCATATATTTT
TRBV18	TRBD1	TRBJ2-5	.	CASSPGQQETQYF	TGTGCCAGCTCACCGGGACAGCAAGAGACCCAGTACTTC
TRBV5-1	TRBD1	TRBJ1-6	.	CASSFDRGDNSPLHF	TGCGCCAGCAGCTTCGACAGGGGAGATAATTCACCCCTCCACTTT
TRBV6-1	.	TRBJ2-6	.	CASSEGRAGANVLTF	TGTGCCAGCAGTGAAGGAAGGGCTGGGGCCAACGTCCTGACTTTC
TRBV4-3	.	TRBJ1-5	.	CASSAGAYSNQPQHF	TGCGCCAGCAGCGCGGGGGCATATAGCAATCAGCCCCAGCATTTT
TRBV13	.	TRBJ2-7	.	CASSLEAGYEQYF	TGTGCCAGCAGCTTAGAGGCCGGCTACGAGCAGTACTTC
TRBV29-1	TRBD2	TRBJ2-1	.	CSVDQGLAAEQFF	TGCAGCGTTGACCAGGGACTAGCGGCGGAGCAGTTCTTC
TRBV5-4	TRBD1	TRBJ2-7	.	CASSSAGTGRNEQYF	TGTGCCAGCAGCTCAGCCGGGACAGGGAGAAACGAGCAGTACTTC
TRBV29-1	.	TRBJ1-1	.	CSGSQGWGMNTEAFF	TGCAGCGGTTCTCAGGGGTGGGGAATGAACACTGAAGCTTTCTTT
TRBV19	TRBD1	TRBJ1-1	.	CASTLRGTGTGGAKGEAFF	TGTGCCAGTACCCTTAGGGGTACCGGGACAGGGGGCGCGAAGGGGGAAGCTTTCTTT
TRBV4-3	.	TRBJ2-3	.	CASSQDTRDTQYF	TGCGCCAGCAGCCAAGATACCAGGGATACGCAGTATTTT
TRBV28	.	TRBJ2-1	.	CASRTRDTYNEQFF	TGTGCCAGCAGGACCAGGGATACCTACAATGAGCAGTTCTTC
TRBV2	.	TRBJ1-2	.	CASSEDSYGYTF	TGTGCCAGCAGTGAGGACAGCTATGGCTACACCTTC
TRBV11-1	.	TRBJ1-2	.	CASSLFTGSYYGYTF	TGTGCCAGCAGCTTATTCACCGGGAGTTACTATGGCTACACCTTC
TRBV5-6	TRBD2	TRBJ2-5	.	CASSLVGLAGLQETQYF	TGTGCCAGCAGCTTGGTTGGACTAGCGGGTTTACAAGAGACCCAGTACTTC
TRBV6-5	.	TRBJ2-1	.	CASPSSYNEQFF	TGTGCCAGCCCCAGCTCCTACAATGAGCAGTTCTTC
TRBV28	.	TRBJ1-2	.	CASSSPGSGYGYTF	TGTGCCAGCAGTTCTCCAGGGTCAGGCTATGGCTACACCTTC
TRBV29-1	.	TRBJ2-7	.	CSVDVGYSYEQYF	TGCAGCGTCGATGTGGGCTACTCCTACGAGCAGTACTTC
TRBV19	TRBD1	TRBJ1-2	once	CASSGARGTDHGYTF	TGTGCCAGTAGTGGCGCCCGCGGGACAGACCATGGCTACACCTTC
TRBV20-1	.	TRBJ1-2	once	CSASQGSEWSYTF	TGCAGTGCTAGTCAGGGATCTGAATGGAGCTACACCTTC
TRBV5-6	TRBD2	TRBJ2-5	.	CASSYSGEETQYF	TGTGCCAGCAGCTATAGCGGGGAAGAGACCCAGTACTTC
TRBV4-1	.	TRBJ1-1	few	CASSLTSVRKPNTEAFF	TGCGCCAGCAGCCTAACCTCAGTCAGGAAACCGAACACTGAAGCTTTCTTT
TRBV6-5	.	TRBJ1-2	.	CASSTRTEDTYGYTF	TGTGCCAGCAGTACCCGGACAGAGGACACTTATGGCTACACCTTC
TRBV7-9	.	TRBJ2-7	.	CASSLAPFEQYF	TGTGCCAGCAGCTTAGCACCGTTTGAGCAGTACTTC
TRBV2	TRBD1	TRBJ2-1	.	CASGEGTGSYNEQFF	TGTGCCAGCGGGGAGGGGACAGGGTCCTACAATGAGCAGTTCTTC
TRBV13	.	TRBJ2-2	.	CASSSGGGTGELFF	TGTGCCAGCAGCTCCGGTGGCGGGACCGGGGAGCTGTTTTTT